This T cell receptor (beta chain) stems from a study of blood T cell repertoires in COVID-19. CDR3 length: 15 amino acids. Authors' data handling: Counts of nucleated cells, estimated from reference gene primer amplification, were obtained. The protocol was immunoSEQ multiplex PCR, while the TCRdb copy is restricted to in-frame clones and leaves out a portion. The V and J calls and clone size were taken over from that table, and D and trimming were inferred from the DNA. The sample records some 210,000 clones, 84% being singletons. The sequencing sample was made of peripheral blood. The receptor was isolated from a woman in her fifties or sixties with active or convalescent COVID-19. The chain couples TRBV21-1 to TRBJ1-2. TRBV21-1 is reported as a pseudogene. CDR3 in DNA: TGTGCCAGCAGCCCACCGGAGGGAAGGCATGGTGGCTACACCTTC. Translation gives CASSPPEGRHGGYTF.